This is a list of T cell receptor beta chains from one sample in a study of blood T cells in healthy people across ages. TCRdb processed the 5' RACE reads anew with MiXCR; each CDR3 protein has one entry. This table holds 1,500,000 or so distinct CDR3 sequences, about 42% found once. Sequencing was performed on blood. The receptors were gathered from a woman aged 18-29 years in good health. Each CDR3 is given with its conserved first and last residue. Fields, in order: clone size, J gene, V gene, D gene, CDR3 protein, CDR3 DNA. A D gene is named only where the DNA matches it firmly. Some rows have no size entry. The others give once, few or many, or a class for an expanded clone.

>few|TRBJ2-1|TRBV4-1|-
CASSQHRDNEQFF
TGCGCCAGCAGCCAACACAGGGACAATGAGCAGTTCTTC
>-|TRBJ1-2|TRBV20-1|-
CSALNPGNSKDTNYGYTF
TGCAGTGCCCTAAACCCGGGGAACTCAAAGGATACTAACTATGGCTACACCTTC
>-|TRBJ1-2|TRBV12-5|-
CASGLGPLVYGYTF
TGTGCTAGTGGTTTGGGACCGCTAGTCTATGGCTACACCTTC
>-|TRBJ2-7|TRBV27|-
CASSFSQSYEQYF
TGTGCCAGCAGTTTCAGTCAGTCCTACGAGCAGTACTTC
>few|TRBJ2-7|TRBV28|TRBD2
CASSLALAVYEQYF
TGTGCCAGCAGTTTGGCACTAGCGGTCTACGAGCAGTACTTC
>few|TRBJ2-5|TRBV7-8|-
CASSLERENQYF
TGTGCCAGCAGCTTGGAGAGGGAGAACCAGTACTTC
>-|TRBJ2-1|TRBV7-4|TRBD1
CASSSTGGDEQFF
TGTGCCAGCAGCTCTACAGGGGGCGATGAGCAGTTCTTC
>-|TRBJ1-2|TRBV18|TRBD1
CASSPNTPRTGLYGYTF
TGTGCCAGCTCACCCAATACACCTCGGACAGGCCTCTATGGCTACACCTTC
>-|TRBJ2-1|TRBV15|-
CATSRDEALRLSYNEQFF
TGTGCCACCAGCAGAGATGAGGCATTACGTCTCTCCTACAATGAGCAGTTCTTC
>many|TRBJ2-3|TRBV2|-
CASREGAGFSTDTQYF
TGTGCCAGCAGGGAGGGGGCAGGGTTTAGCACAGATACGCAGTATTTT
>-|TRBJ2-2|TRBV20-1|-
CSARPPEAGELFF
TGCAGTGCTAGGCCCCCCGAGGCCGGGGAGCTGTTTTTT
>-|TRBJ2-1|TRBV12-3/TRBV12-4|-
CASSFNYREQFF
TGTGCCAGCAGTTTCAACTATAGGGAGCAGTTCTTC
>-|TRBJ1-4|TRBV29-1|TRBD1
CSVSGGQGEGNEEKLFF
TGCAGCGTCTCCGGTGGACAGGGGGAGGGGAATGAGGAAAAACTGTTTTTT
>-|TRBJ2-3|TRBV12-3/TRBV12-4|TRBD2
CASSFGTRGADTQYF
TGTGCCAGCAGTTTCGGGACTAGGGGGGCAGATACGCAGTATTTT
>-|TRBJ2-1|TRBV6-2/TRBV6-3|TRBD2
CASSYAPGLAGGYEQFF
TGTGCCAGCAGTTACGCCCCGGGACTAGCGGGAGGTTATGAGCAGTTCTTC
>-|TRBJ2-7|TRBV6-2/TRBV6-3|TRBD2
CATGTIYNEQYF
TGTGCCACGGGGACTATCTACAATGAGCAGTACTTC
>few|TRBJ2-5|TRBV6-5|-
CASSYSLGFETQYF
TGTGCCAGCAGTTACTCGTTAGGGTTTGAGACCCAGTACTTC
>-|TRBJ2-1|TRBV20-1|-
CSALADIYNEQFF
TGCAGTGCCTTAGCGGATATTTACAATGAGCAGTTCTTC
>many|TRBJ2-3|TRBV12-3/TRBV12-4|-
CASSPTAQITQYF
TGTGCCAGCAGTCCGACAGCACAGATAACGCAGTATTTT
>once|TRBJ2-7|TRBV20-1|-
CSAPGATLYEQYF
TGCAGTGCCCCCGGAGCCACCCTCTACGAGCAGTACTTC
>-|TRBJ2-1|TRBV29-1|-
CSVARGDSYNEQFF
TGCAGCGTTGCGCGTGGTGACTCCTACAATGAGCAGTTCTTC
>-|TRBJ2-5|TRBV6-6|-
CASSRRDRSNEQYF
TGTGCCAGCAGTCGTCGGGACCGCTCCAATGAGCAGTACTTC
>-|TRBJ1-1|TRBV14|-
CASSQEIIDGTEAFF
TGTGCCAGCAGCCAAGAAATAATAGATGGCACTGAAGCTTTCTTT
>-|TRBJ2-5|TRBV7-9|-
CASSLSRPGETQYF
TGTGCCAGCAGCTTGTCACGTCCCGGAGAGACCCAGTACTTC
>-|TRBJ2-5|TRBV12-3/TRBV12-4|TRBD2
CASSFQGLAGGWTQYF
TGTGCCAGCAGTTTCCAGGGACTAGCGGGGGGGTGGACCCAGTACTTC
>-|TRBJ2-3|TRBV30|-
CASEPEGLVDTQYF
TGTGCCTCGGAGCCGGAGGGCCTCGTGGATACGCAGTATTTT
>-|TRBJ1-2|TRBV6-2/TRBV6-3|-
CARGQPGYGYTF
TGTGCCCGCGGACAACCAGGGTACGGCTACACCTTC
>-|TRBJ2-1|TRBV7-2|-
CASSSAGGTSYNEKFF
TGTGCCAGCAGCTCAGCGGGCGGGACCTCCTACAATGAGAAGTTCTTC
>-|TRBJ2-1|TRBV6-6|-
CASSYGGSYEQFF
TGTGCCAGCAGTTACGGGGGGAGTTATGAGCAGTTCTTC
>-|TRBJ2-7|TRBV7-2|-
CASSEGASVRRNERYF
TGTGCCAGCAGCGAAGGAGCTAGCGTCAGGAGAAATGAGCGGTACTTC
>few|TRBJ2-1|TRBV7-8|TRBD2
CASSPPGLAGPYNEQFF
TGTGCCAGCAGCCCACCGGGACTAGCGGGTCCCTACAATGAGCAGTTCTTC
>-|TRBJ2-1|TRBV27|-
CASSWTGGYEQFF
TGTGCCAGCAGTTGGACAGGAGGGTATGAGCAGTTCTTC
>-|TRBJ1-4|TRBV7-2|-
CASSLGVGAANGKLFF
TGTGCCAGCAGCTTAGGGGTGGGGGCGGCTAATGGAAAACTGTTTTTT
>-|TRBJ2-1|TRBV2|-
CASSDRGEQFF
TGTGCCAGCAGTGATCGTGGTGAGCAGTTCTTC
>-|TRBJ2-7|TRBV7-2|TRBD2
CASSLVLAGGGEQYF
TGTGCCAGCAGCTTAGTCCTAGCGGGAGGAGGGGAGCAGTACTTC
>-|TRBJ2-1|TRBV20-1|-
CSATGQFDEQFF
TGCAGTGCTACTGGACAGTTCGATGAGCAGTTCTTC
>few|TRBJ2-1|TRBV6-5|TRBD2
CASSPLSAGIYNEQFF
TGTGCCAGCAGCCCACTGTCAGCGGGGATTTACAATGAGCAGTTCTTC
>few|TRBJ1-5|TRBV27|-
CASSYRLYSNQPQHF
TGTGCCAGCAGTTATAGGTTGTATAGCAATCAGCCCCAGCATTTT
>few|TRBJ2-5|TRBV3-1|-
CASSVQVQETQYF
TGTGCCAGCAGCGTTCAGGTTCAAGAGACCCAGTACTTC
>-|TRBJ2-1|TRBV20-1|TRBD1
CSSIPRDRGHNEQFF
TGCAGTTCAATCCCGAGGGACAGGGGGCATAATGAGCAGTTCTTC
>-|TRBJ2-1|TRBV10-3|TRBD2
CAIKGLAGDNEQFF
TGTGCCATCAAGGGACTAGCTGGCGACAATGAGCAGTTCTTC
>once|TRBJ2-7|TRBV20-1|TRBD2
CSASLNAGAREQYF
TGCAGTGCTAGTTTGAATGCGGGAGCTCGCGAGCAGTACTTC
>-|TRBJ1-1|TRBV4-3|-
CASSQDRGVTNTEAFF
TGCGCCAGCAGCCAAGATCGCGGGGTTACGAACACTGAAGCTTTCTTT